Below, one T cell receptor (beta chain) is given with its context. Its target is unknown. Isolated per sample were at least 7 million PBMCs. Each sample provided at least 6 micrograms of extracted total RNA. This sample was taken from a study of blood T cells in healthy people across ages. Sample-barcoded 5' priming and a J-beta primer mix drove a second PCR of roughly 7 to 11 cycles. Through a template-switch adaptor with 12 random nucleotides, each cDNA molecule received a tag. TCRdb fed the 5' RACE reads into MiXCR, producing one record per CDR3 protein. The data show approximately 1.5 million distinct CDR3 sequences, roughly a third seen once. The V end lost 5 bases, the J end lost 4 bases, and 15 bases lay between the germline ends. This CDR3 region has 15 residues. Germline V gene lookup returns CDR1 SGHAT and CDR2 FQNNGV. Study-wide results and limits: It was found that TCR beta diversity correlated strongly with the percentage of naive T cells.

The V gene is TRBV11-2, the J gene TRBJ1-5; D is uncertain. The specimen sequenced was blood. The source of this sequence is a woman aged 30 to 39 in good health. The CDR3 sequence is CASSLRAGLNQPQHF. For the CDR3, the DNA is TGTGCCAGCAGCCTAAGGGCGGGCCTAAATCAGCCCCAGCATTTT.